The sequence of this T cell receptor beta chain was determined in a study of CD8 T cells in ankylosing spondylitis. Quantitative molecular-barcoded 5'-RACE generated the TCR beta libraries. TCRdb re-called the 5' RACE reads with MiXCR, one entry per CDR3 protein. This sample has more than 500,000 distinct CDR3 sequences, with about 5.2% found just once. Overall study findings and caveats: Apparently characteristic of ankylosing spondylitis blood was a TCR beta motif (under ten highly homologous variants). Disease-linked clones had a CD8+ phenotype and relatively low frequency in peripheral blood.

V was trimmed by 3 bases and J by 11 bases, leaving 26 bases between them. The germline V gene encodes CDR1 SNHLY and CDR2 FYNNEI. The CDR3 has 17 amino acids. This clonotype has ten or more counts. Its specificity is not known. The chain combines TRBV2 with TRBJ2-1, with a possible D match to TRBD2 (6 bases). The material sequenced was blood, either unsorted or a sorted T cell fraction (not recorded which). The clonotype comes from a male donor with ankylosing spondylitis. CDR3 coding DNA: TGTGCCAGCAGTGATAGGTGGGGCCGCCCCGGAGGGGTGCAGCAGTTCTTC. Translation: CASSDRWGRPGGVQQFF. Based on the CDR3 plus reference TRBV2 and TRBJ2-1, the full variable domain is EPEVTQTPSHQVTQMGQEVILRCVPISNHLYFYWYRQILGQKVEFLVSFYNNEISEKSEIFDDQFSVERPDGSNFTLKIRSTKLEDSAMYFCASSDRWGRPGGVQQFFGPGTRLTVL.